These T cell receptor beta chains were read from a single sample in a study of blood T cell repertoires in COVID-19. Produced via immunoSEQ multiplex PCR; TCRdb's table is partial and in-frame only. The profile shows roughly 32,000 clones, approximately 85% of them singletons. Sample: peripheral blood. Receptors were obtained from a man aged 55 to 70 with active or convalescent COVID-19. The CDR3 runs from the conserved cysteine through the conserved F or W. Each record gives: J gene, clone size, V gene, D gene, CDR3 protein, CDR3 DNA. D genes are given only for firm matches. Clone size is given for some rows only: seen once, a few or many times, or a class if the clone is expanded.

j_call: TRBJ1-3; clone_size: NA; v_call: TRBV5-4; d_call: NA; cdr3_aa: CASSSPDSSSGNTIYF; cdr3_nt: TGTGCCAGCAGCTCACCCGACTCCAGCTCTGGAAACACCATATATTTT
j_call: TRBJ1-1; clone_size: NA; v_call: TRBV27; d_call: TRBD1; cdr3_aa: CASSPLGQGRTEAFF; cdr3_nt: TGTGCCAGCAGTCCCCTAGGACAGGGGAGAACTGAAGCTTTCTTT
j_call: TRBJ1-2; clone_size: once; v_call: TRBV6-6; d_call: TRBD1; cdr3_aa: CASSQGQFPGYTF; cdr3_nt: TGTGCCAGCAGTCAGGGACAGTTTCCCGGCTACACCTTC
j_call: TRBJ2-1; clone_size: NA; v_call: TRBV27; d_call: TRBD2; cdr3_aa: CASSRISGGLYNEQFF; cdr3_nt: TGTGCCAGCAGCCGAATTAGCGGGGGGCTATACAATGAGCAGTTCTTC
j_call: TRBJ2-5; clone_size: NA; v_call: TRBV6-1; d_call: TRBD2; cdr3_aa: CASSDYGQAGGLKTQYF; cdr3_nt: TGTGCCAGCAGTGACTACGGACAAGCGGGAGGTCTTAAGACCCAGTACTTC
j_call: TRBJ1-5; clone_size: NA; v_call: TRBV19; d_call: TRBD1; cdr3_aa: CASKRQGAGQPQHF; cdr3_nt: TGTGCCAGTAAAAGACAGGGGGCGGGTCAGCCCCAGCATTTT
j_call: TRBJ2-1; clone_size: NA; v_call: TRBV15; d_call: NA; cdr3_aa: CATSRDLVSSYNEQFF; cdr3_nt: TGTGCCACCAGCAGAGATTTAGTCTCCTCCTACAATGAGCAGTTCTTC
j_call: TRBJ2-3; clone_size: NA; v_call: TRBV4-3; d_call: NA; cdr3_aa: CASSPQGGGATDTQYF; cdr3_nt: TGCGCCAGCAGCCCCCAGGGAGGGGGGGCCACAGATACGCAGTATTTT
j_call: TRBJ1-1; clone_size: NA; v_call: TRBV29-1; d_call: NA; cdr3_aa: CSAGTGVTEAFF; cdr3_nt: TGCAGCGCGGGGACGGGGGTTACTGAAGCTTTCTTT
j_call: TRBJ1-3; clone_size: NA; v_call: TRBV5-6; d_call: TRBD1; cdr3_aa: CASSPTGFGNTIYF; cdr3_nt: TGTGCCAGCAGCCCGACAGGGTTTGGAAACACCATATATTTT
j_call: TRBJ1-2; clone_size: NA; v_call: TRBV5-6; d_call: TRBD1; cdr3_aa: CASSWDRLPYGYTF; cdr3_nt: TGTGCCAGCAGCTGGGACAGGTTACCCTATGGCTACACCTTC
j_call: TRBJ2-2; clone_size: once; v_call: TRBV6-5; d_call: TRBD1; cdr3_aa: CASETGRTGELFF; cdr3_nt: TGTGCCAGCGAGACAGGGCGCACCGGGGAGCTGTTTTTT
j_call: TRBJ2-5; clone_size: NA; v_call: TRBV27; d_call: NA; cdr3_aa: CASRDKGHRPRGPQETQYF; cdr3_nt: TGTGCCAGCAGAGACAAAGGACATCGCCCCAGGGGCCCCCAAGAGACCCAGTACTTC
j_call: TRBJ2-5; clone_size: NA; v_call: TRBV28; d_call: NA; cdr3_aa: CASSSMGGHGETQYF; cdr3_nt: TGTGCCAGCAGCTCCATGGGGGGGCACGGGGAGACCCAGTACTTC
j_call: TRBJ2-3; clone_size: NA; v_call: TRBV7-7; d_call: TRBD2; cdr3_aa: CASSLREAPTDTQYF; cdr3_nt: TGTGCCAGCAGCCTTCGGGAGGCCCCCACAGATACGCAGTATTTT
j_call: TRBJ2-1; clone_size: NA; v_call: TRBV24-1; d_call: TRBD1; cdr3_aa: CATSDGQGYNEQFF; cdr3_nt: TGTGCCACCAGTGACGGACAGGGATACAATGAGCAGTTCTTC
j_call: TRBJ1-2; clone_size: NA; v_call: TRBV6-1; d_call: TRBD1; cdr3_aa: CASSEPGQGYGYTF; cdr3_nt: TGTGCCAGCAGTGAGCCGGGACAGGGCTATGGCTACACCTTC
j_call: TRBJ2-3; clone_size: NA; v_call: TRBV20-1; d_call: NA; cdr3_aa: CSASSDTQYF; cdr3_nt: TGCAGTGCTAGCTCAGATACGCAGTATTTT
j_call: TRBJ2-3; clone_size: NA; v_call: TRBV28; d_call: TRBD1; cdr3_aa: CASSRRTGGTDTQYF; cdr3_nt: TGTGCCAGCAGTCGCAGGACAGGGGGCACAGATACGCAGTATTTT
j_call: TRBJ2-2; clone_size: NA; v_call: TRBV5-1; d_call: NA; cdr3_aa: CASSLGGSGTGELFF; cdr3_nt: TGCGCCAGCAGCTTGGGAGGATCGGGGACCGGGGAGCTGTTTTTT
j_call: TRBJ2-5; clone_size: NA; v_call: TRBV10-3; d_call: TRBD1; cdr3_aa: CAIKQEGAETQYF; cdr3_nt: TGTGCCATCAAACAAGAGGGGGCAGAGACCCAGTACTTC
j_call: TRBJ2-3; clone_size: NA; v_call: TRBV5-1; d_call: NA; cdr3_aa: CASRGFGRDTQYF; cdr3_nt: TGCGCCAGCAGGGGGTTTGGGAGGGATACGCAGTATTTT
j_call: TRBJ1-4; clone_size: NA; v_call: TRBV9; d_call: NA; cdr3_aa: CASSVFSGGLSEKLFF; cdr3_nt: TGTGCCAGCAGCGTATTCTCGGGGGGGCTATCTGAAAAACTGTTTTTT
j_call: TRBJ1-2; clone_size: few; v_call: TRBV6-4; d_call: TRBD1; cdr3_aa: CASSAGTGGYGYTF; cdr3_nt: TGTGCCAGCAGTGCCGGGACAGGGGGTTATGGCTACACCTTC
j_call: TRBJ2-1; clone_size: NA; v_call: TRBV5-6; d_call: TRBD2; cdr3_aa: CASSLAGRSYNEQFF; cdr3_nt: TGTGCCAGCAGCTTGGCCGGGAGGTCCTACAATGAGCAGTTCTTC
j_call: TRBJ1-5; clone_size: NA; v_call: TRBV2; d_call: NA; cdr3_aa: CASRGANQPQHF; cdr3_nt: TGTGCCAGCAGAGGGGCGAATCAGCCCCAGCATTTT
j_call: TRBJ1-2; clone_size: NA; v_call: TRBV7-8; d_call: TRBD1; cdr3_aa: CASSQTGRSGYTF; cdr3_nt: TGTGCCAGCAGCCAGACAGGGAGGAGTGGCTACACCTTC
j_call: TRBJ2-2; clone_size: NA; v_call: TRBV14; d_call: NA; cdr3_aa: CASSQKGVTGGRSHTGELFF; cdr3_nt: TGTGCCAGCAGCCAAAAGGGGGTTACTGGCGGGAGATCCCACACCGGGGAGCTGTTTTTT
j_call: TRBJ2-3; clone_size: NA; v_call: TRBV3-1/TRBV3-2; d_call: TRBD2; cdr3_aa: CASSQDLGSGVTDTQYF; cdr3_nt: TGTGCCAGCAGCCAAGATCTGGGTAGCGGGGTAACAGATACGCAGTATTTT
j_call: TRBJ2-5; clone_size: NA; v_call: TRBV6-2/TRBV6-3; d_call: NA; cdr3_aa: CASSYSLRGAYQETQYF; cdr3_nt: TGTGCCAGCAGTTACTCCCTACGGGGGGCGTACCAAGAGACCCAGTACTTC
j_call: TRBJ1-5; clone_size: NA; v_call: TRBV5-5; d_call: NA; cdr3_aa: CASGYGGAQPQHF; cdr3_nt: TGTGCCAGCGGGTACGGGGGAGCTCAGCCCCAGCATTTT
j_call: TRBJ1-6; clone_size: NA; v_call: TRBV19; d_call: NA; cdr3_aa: CASRRSGSPLHF; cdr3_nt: TGTGCCAGTAGACGTAGTGGTTCACCCCTCCACTTT
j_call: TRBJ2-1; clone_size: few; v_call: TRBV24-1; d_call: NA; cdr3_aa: CATSNSGNEQFF; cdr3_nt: TGTGCCACCAGTAACAGTGGCAATGAGCAGTTCTTC